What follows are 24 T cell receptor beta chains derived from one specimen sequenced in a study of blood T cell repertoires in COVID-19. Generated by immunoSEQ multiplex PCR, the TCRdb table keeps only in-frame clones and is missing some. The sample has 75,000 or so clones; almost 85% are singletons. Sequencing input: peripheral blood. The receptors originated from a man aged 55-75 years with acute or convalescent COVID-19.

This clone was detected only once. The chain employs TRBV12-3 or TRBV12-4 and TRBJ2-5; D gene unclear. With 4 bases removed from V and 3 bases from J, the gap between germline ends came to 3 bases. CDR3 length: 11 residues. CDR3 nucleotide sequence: TGTGCCAGCAGTTCCGAAGAGACCCAGTACTTC. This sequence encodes CASSSEETQYF.

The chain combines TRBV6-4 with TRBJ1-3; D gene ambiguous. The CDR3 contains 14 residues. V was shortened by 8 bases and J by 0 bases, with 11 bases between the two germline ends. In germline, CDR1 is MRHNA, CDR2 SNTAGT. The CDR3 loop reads CASGGLSSGNTIYF. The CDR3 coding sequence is TGTGCCAGCGGAGGACTTAGCTCTGGAAACACCATATATTTT.

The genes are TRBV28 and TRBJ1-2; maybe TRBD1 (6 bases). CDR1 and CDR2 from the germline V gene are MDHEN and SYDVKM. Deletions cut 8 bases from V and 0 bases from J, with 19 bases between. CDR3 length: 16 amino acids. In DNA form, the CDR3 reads TGTGCCAGCGGAACCCCTGGTACAGGGCCTAACTATGGCTACACCTTC. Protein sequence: CASGTPGTGPNYGYTF.

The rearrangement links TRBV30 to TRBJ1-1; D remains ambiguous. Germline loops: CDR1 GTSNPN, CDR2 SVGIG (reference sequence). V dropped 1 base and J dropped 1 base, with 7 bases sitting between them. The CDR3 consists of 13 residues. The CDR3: CAWSEQTNTEAFF. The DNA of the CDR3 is TGTGCCTGGAGTGAACAGACGAACACTGAAGCTTTCTTT.

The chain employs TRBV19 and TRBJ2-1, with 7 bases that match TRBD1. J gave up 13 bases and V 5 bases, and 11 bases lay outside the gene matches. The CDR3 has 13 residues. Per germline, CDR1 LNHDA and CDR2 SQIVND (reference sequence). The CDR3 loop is CASSAVDRANQFF. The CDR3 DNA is TGTGCCAGTAGTGCCGTAGACAGGGCGAATCAGTTCTTC.

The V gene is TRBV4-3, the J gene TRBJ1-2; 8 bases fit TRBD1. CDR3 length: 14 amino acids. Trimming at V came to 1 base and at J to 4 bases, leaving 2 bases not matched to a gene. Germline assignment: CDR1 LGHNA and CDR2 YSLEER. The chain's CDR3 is CASSQATGAYGYTF. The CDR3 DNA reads TGCGCCAGCAGCCAAGCGACAGGGGCCTATGGCTACACCTTC.

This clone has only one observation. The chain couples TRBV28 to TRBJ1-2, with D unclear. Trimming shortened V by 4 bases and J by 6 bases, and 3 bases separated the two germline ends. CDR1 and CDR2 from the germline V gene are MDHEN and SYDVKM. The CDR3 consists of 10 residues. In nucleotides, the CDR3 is TGTGCCAGCAGTTCTGATGGCTACACCTTC. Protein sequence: CASSSDGYTF.

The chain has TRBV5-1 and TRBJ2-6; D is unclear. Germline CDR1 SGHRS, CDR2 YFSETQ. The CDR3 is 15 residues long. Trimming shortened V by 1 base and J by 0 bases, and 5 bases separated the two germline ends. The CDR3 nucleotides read TGCGCCAGCAGCTTGTTGGCCTCTGGGGCCAACGTCCTGACTTTC. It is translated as CASSLLASGANVLTF. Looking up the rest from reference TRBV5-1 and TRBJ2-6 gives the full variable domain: KAGVTQTPRYLIKTRGQQVTLSCSPISGHRSVSWYQQTPGQGLQFLFEYFSETQRNKGNFPGRFSGRQFSNSRSEMNVSTLELGDSALYLCASSLLASGANVLTFGAGSRLTVL.

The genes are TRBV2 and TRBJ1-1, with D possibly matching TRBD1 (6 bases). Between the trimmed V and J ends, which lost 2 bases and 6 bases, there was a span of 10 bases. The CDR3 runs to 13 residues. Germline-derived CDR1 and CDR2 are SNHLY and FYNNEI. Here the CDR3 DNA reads TGTGCCAGCAGTGAACAGGGGCTCCCTGAAGCTTTCTTT. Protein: CASSEQGLPEAFF.

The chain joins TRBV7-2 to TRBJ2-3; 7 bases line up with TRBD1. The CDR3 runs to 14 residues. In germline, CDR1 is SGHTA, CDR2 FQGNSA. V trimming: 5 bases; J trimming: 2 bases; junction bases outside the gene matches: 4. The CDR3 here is CASSRGQTTDTQYF. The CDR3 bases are TGTGCCAGCAGCCGGGGACAGACCACAGATACGCAGTATTTT.

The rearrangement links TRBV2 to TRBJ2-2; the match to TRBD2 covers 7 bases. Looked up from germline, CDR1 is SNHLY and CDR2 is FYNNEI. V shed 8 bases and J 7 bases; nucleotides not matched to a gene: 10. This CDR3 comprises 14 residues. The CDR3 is CASGQRERGGELFF. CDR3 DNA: TGTGCCAGCGGCCAGCGGGAAAGGGGCGGGGAGCTGTTTTTT.

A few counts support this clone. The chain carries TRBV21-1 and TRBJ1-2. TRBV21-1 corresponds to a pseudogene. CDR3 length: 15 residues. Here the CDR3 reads CASSKRRDSDYGYTF. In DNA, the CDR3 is TGTGCCAGCAGCAAAAGGCGGGATTCGGACTATGGCTACACCTTC.

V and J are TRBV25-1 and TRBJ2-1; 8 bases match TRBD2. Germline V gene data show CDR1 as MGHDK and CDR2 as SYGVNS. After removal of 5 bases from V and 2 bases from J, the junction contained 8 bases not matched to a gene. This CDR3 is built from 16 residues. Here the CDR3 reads CASSLLTGGTYNEQFF. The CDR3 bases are TGTGCCAGCAGTTTACTGACGGGAGGGACCTACAATGAGCAGTTCTTC.

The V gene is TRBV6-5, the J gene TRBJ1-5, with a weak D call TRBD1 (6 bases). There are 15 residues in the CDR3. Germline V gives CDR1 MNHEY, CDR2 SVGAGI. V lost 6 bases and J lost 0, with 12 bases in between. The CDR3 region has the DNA TGTGCCAGCAGCCCGACAGGATATAGCAATCAGCCCCAGCATTTT. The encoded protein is CASSPTGYSNQPQHF.

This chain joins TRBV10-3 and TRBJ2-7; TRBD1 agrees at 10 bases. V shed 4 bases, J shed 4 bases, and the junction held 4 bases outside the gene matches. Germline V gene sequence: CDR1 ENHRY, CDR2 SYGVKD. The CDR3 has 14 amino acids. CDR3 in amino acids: CAISGGTGDYEQYF. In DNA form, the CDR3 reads TGTGCCATCAGTGGGGGGACAGGGGATTACGAGCAGTACTTC.

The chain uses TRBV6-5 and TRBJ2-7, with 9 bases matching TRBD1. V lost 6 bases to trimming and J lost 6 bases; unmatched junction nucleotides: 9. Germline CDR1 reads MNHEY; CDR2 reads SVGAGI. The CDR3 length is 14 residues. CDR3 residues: CASRTPGQGSEQYF. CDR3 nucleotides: TGTGCCAGCAGGACTCCTGGACAGGGGTCCGAGCAGTACTTC.

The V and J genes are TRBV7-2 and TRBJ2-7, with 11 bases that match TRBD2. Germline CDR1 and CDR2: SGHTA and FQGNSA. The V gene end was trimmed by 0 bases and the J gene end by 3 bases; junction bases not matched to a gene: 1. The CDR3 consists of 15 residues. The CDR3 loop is CASSLASGGVYEQYF. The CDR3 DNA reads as TGTGCCAGCAGCTTAGCTAGCGGGGGGGTCTACGAGCAGTACTTC. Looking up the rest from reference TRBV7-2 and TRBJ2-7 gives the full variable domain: GAGVSQSPSNKVTEKGKDVELRCDPISGHTALYWYRQSLGQGLEFLIYFQGNSAPDKSGLPSDRFSAERTGGSVSTLTIQRTQQEDSAVYLCASSLASGGVYEQYFGPGTRLTVT.

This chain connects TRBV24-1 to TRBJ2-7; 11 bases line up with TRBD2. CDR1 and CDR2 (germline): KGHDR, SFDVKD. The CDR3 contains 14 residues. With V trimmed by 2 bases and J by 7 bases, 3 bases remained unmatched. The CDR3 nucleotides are TGTGCCACCAGTGATTCACGACTAGCGGGAGAGCAGTACTTC. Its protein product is CATSDSRLAGEQYF.

CDR3 nucleotides: TGTGCCAGCAGCTCCCAACAGGGGGCCGGCAATGAGCAGTTCTTC. Translating gives CASSSQQGAGNEQFF. V and J are TRBV7-3 and TRBJ2-1, with 9 positions matching TRBD1. Germline V gene sequence: CDR1 SGHTA, CDR2 FQGTGA. The CDR3 has 15 amino acids. Trimming removed 4 bases from V and 6 bases from J; junction bases left unmatched: 7.

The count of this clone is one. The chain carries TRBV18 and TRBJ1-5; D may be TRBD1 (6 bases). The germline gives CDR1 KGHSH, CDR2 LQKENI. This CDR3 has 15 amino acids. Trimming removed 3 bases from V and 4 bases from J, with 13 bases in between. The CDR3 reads CASSPSGQTNQPQHF. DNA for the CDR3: TGTGCCAGCTCACCTTCAGGACAGACGAATCAGCCCCAGCATTTT.

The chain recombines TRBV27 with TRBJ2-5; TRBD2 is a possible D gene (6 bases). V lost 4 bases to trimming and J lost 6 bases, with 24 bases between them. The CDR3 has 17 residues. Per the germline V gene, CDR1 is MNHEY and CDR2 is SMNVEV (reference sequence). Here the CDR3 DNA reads TGTGCCAGCAGTTCACACGTACCGGGACTGAGCGTAAAGACCCAGTACTTC. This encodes CASSSHVPGLSVKTQYF.

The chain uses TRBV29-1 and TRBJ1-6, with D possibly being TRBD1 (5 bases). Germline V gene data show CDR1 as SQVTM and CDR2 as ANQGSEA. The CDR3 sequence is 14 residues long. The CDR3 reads CRMTGRGVNSPLHF. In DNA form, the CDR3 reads TGCAGGATGACCGGCCGGGGGGTTAATTCACCCCTCCACTTT.

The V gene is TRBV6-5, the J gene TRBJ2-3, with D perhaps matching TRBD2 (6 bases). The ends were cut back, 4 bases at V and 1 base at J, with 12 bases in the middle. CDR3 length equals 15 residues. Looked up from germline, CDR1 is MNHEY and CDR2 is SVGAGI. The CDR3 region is CASSWRGSGTDTQYF. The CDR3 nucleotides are TGTGCCAGCAGTTGGCGGGGTAGCGGCACAGATACGCAGTATTTT.

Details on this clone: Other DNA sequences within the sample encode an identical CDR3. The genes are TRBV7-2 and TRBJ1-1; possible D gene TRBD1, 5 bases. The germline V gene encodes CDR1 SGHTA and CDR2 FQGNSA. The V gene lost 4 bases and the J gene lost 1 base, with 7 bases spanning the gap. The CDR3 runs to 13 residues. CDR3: CASSSDKNTEAFF. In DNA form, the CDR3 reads TGTGCCAGCAGCTCGGACAAGAACACTGAAGCTTTCTTT.